This TCR beta chain originates from a study of T cell repertoires in cytomegalovirus infection. Overall study context: HLA-B-restricted CMV epitopes that are well studied were used alongside recently identified HLA-C-restricted ones. Findings and limits, study-wide: Pooled public TCR beta family frequency picked out CMV carriers with the relevant HLA. HLA-C-restricted CMV clonotypes gave the most frequent clonotype in two of eight donors.

TCRdb reprocessed the reads with MiXCR, giving one entry per CDR3 protein. The table includes approximately 1,000,000 distinct CDR3 sequences, approximately 30% detected once. As for this clonotype: Its antigen is not identified.

J lost 1 base, V lost 3 bases, and 3 bases had no gene match. Germline V gene data show CDR1 as SGHRS and CDR2 as YFSETQ. CDR3 length: 14 residues. Specimen: cultured CD8+ T cells from PBMCs, collected from culture after CMV antigen stimulation. The clonotype comes from a human donor in good health (CMV status not recorded). Some clones in this sample may be carry-over from other donors' samples. This rearrangement joins TRBV5-1 to TRBJ1-1; 7 nucleotides line up with TRBD1. Here the CDR3 DNA reads TGCGCCAGCAGCTGGGGGACAGCGAACACTGAAGCTTTCTTT. This codes for CASSWGTANTEAFF.